A selection of T cell receptor delta chains follows, all from one sample in a study of Vδ1+ human thymocytes. TCRdb reanalysed the multiplex PCR reads with CATT. Found here are under 85,000 delta-chain clones, around 35% of them singletons; the top ten hold under 0.3%. Sequenced: Vdelta1+ gamma-delta thymocytes from the thymus. The receptors were gathered from a boy younger than two who had congenital heart surgery. CDR3s include the opening cysteine and the closing phenylalanine or tryptophan. D genes are given only for firm matches. Not every row has a clone size; where given, it reads once, few, many or a size class.

D gene	clone size	V gene	J gene	CDR3 protein	CDR3 DNA
TRDD3	NA	TRDV1	TRDJ1	CALGELCPTSTGGAYTDKLIF	TGTGCTCTTGGGGAACTATGCCCCACTTCGACTGGGGGAGCGTACACCGATAAACTCATCTTT
TRDD3	NA	TRDV1	TRDJ1	CALGELSRLLGGYTDKLIF	TGTGCTCTTGGGGAACTTTCCCGCCTACTGGGGGGTTACACCGATAAACTCATCTTT
NA	NA	TRDV1	TRDJ1	CALGEALRLGGELIF	TGTGCTCTTGGGGAAGCTCTCCGCTTGGGGGGGGAACTCATCTTT
NA	NA	TRDV1	TRDJ1	CALGERTFLHGAGGYRCTDKLIF	TGTGCTCTTGGGGAGCGGACCTTCCTACACGGGGCTGGGGGATATCGATGCACCGATAAACTCATCTTT
TRDD2	few	TRDV1	TRDJ1	CALGELFPTLSNGTDKLIF	TGTGCTCTTGGGGAACTCTTTCCTACACTATCCAACGGCACCGATAAACTCATCTTT
TRDD3	few	TRDV1	TRDJ1	CALGESGDWGTYTDKLIF	TGTGCTCTTGGGGAATCCGGGGACTGGGGGACCTACACCGATAAACTCATCTTT
NA	NA	TRDV1	TRDJ1	CALGEGARRPDKLIF	TGTGCTCTTGGGGAAGGGGCCCGGAGGCCCGATAAACTCATCTTT
NA	few	TRDV1	TRDJ1	CALGELRPCGYLVDKLIF	TGTGCTCTTGGGGAACTAAGGCCGTGTGGCTACTTGGTCGATAAACTCATCTTT
TRDD3	few	TRDV1	TRDJ1	CALGGNYGLGPYTDKLIF	TGTGCCCTTGGGGGAAACTACGGACTGGGCCCGTACACCGATAAACTCATCTTT
TRDD3	NA	TRDV1	TRDJ1	CALGELLLLGDTDKLIF	TGTGCTCTTGGGGAACTATTACTACTGGGGGATACCGATAAACTCATCTTT
NA	NA	TRDV1	TRDJ1	CALGELSLLGGQFLYTDKLIF	TGTGCTCTTGGGGAACTAAGCCTACTCGGAGGCCAGTTTTTGTACACCGATAAACTCATCTTT
TRDD3	few	TRDV1	TRDJ1	CALGELQGIPGWADKLIF	TGTGCTCTTGGGGAACTTCAGGGGATACCCGGATGGGCCGATAAACTCATCTTT
TRDD3	NA	TRDV1	TRDJ2	CALGEQSPPYWGKTAQLFF	TGTGCTCTTGGGGAACAATCCCCCCCTTACTGGGGAAAGACAGCACAACTCTTCTTT
TRDD3	NA	TRDV1	TRDJ1	CALGILRGRWGILNAKLIF	TGTGCTCTTGGGATCCTACGAGGTAGATGGGGGATACTCAACGCAAAACTCATCTTT
TRDD3	NA	TRDV1	TRDJ1	CALGAPPYWGIRTDKLIF	TGTGCTCTTGGGGCACCCCCTTACTGGGGGATACGCACCGATAAACTCATCTTT
TRDD3	NA	TRDV1	TRDJ1	CALGELVGPLGDTPAYKLIF	TGTGCTCTTGGGGAACTTGTCGGTCCCCTGGGGGATACGCCCGCTTATAAACTCATCTTT
TRDD3	few	TRDV1	TRDJ1	CALGEWTGGYLKLIF	TGTGCTCTTGGGGAATGGACTGGGGGATACCTAAAACTCATCTTT
TRDD3	NA	TRDV1	TRDJ1	CALGIILAGGPYTDKLIF	TGTGCTCTTGGGATAATCCTGGCTGGGGGACCGTACACCGATAAACTCATCTTT